This T cell receptor beta chain was recovered during a study of graft-versus-host responses after intestinal transplantation. Study background: Recipients had transplants, and these were multivisceral, liver-intestinal, or isolated intestinal.

V dropped 1 base and J dropped 1; count of bases not matched to a gene: 7. The CDR3 runs 18 residues. In germline, CDR1 is MGHRA, CDR2 YSYEKL. Data came from immunoSEQ multiplex PCR; TCRdb stores just in-frame clones and leaves some out. The table lists over 45,000 clones, more than 70% of them singletons. Comments on this clone: Antigen unknown.

The chain recombines TRBV4-1 with TRBJ2-3; 11 bases map to TRBD2. The sequenced sample was unstimulated CD4+ T cells sorted from spleen or lymph node cells, obtained before transplant. The sequence was collected from a human donor who was the organ donor for an intestinal transplant. CDR3 region: CASSQVLGLAERTDTQYF. In DNA, the CDR3 is TGCGCCAGCAGCCAAGTCCTGGGACTAGCGGAACGCACAGATACGCAGTATTTT.